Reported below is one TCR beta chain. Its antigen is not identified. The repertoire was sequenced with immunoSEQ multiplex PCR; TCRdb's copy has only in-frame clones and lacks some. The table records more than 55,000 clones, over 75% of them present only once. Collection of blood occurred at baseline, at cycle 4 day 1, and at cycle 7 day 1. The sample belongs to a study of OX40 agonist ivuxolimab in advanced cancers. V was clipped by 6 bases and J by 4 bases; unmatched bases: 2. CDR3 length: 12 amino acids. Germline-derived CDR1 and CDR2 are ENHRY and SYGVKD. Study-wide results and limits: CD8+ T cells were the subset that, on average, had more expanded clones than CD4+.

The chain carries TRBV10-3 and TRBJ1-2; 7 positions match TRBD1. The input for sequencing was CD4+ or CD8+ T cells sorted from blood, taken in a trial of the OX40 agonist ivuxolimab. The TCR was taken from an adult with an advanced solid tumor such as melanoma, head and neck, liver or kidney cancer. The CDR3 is CAIRRDSYGYTF. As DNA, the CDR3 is TGTGCCATCAGACGGGACAGCTATGGCTACACCTTC.